Following are 6 T cell receptor beta chains from one sample sequenced in a study of siplizumab effects on memory and regulatory T cells. Generated by immunoSEQ multiplex PCR, the TCRdb table keeps only in-frame clones and is missing some. This sample has more than 95,000 clones, with 90% to 95% found just once. The material sequenced was CD4+ T cells sorted from blood. Every receptor here comes from a human donor in good health.

The CDR3 region is CASSRFSDRNHGYTF. Written as DNA, the CDR3 is TGTGCCAGCAGCCGCTTCTCGGACAGGAATCATGGCTACACCTTC. The chain recombines TRBV21-1 with TRBJ1-2; no check of the table's D call, TRBD1, against the DNA was made. TRBV21-1 is described as a pseudogene. The CDR3 contains 15 residues.

V usage is TRBV28 and J usage is TRBJ1-4; 11 bases are shared with TRBD1. The CDR3 is made up of 18 amino acids. The trim removed 3 bases at V and 5 bases at J, leaving 11 bases unmatched. The germline gives CDR1 MDHEN, CDR2 SYDVKM. CDR3: CASSLPGTGGLMNEKLFF. The CDR3 region has the DNA TGTGCCAGCAGTTTGCCCGGGACAGGGGGGCTAATGAATGAAAAACTGTTTTTT.

The V and J genes are TRBV9 and TRBJ2-7; D remains unclear. The length of the CDR3 is 14 residues. With 4 bases removed from V and 2 bases from J, the gap between germline ends came to 13 bases. The germline gives CDR1 SGDLS, CDR2 YYNGEE. CDR3 protein: CASSLGWQAYEQYF. CDR3 DNA: TGTGCCAGCAGCCTGGGCTGGCAGGCCTACGAGCAGTACTTC.

This chain connects TRBV30 to TRBJ1-6, with 7 bases matching TRBD1. The CDR3 runs to 16 residues. Germline CDR1 reads GTSNPN; CDR2 reads SVGIG (reference sequence). V lost 3 bases and J lost 2; bases outside the gene matches: 7. The CDR3 DNA reads TGTGCCTGGAGAAGAGAGGGGGCCACCTATAATTCACCCCTCCACTTT. Its protein is CAWRREGATYNSPLHF.

This clone has only one observation. This chain joins TRBV25-1 and TRBJ2-1; D may match TRBD1 or TRBD2 (5 bases each). V dropped 10 bases and J dropped 7 bases, with 17 bases sitting between them. This CDR3 comprises 13 residues. In germline, CDR1 is MGHDK, CDR2 SYGVNS. The CDR3, as DNA: TGTGCCACCAAACCGGGGACGTCGAATGAGCAGTTCTTC. This codes for CATKPGTSNEQFF.

The rearrangement links TRBV5-1 to TRBJ1-4; possible D gene TRBD1, 5 bases. Trimming took off 5 bases at V and 7 bases at J, with 12 bases between the two ends. CDR1 and CDR2 (germline): SGHRS, YFSETQ. This CDR3 region has 13 residues. Written as DNA, the CDR3 is TGCGCCAGCAGTGGGCAGGGAGGTGAAAAACTGTTTTTT. Protein product: CASSGQGGEKLFF. Drawing the rest from reference TRBV5-1 and TRBJ1-4, the complete variable domain is KAGVTQTPRYLIKTRGQQVTLSCSPISGHRSVSWYQQTPGQGLQFLFEYFSETQRNKGNFPGRFSGRQFSNSRSEMNVSTLELGDSALYLCASSGQGGEKLFFGSGTQLSVL.